These T cell receptor beta chains were read from a single sample in a study of cytomegalovirus exposure and HLA in healthy donors. Clones were sequenced by immunoSEQ multiplex PCR, and TCRdb holds only the in-frame ones, with some missing. The sample records about 140,000 clones, approximately 61% being singletons. Input material: PBMCs. These receptors originate from a human donor in good health. The CDR3 runs from the conserved cysteine through the conserved F or W. The order of the fields is D gene, clone size, J gene, V gene, CDR3 DNA, CDR3 protein. D genes are given only for firm matches. Clone sizes are given selectively: once, few, many, or a class where the clone is expanded.

d_gene: .; abundance: .; j_gene: TRBJ2-7; v_gene: TRBV4-3; CDR3nt: TGCGCCAGCAGCCAAGGGGGTTACGAGGGAACCTACGAGCAGTACTTC; CDR3aa: CASSQGGYEGTYEQYF
d_gene: TRBD1; abundance: .; j_gene: TRBJ2-2; v_gene: TRBV27; CDR3nt: TGTGCCAGCAGTTCACCGGGACAGGCCACCGGGGAGCTGTTTTTT; CDR3aa: CASSSPGQATGELFF
d_gene: .; abundance: .; j_gene: TRBJ2-4; v_gene: TRBV6-1; CDR3nt: TGTGCCAGCAGGGAGGACTATGAAAAAAACATTCAGTACTTC; CDR3aa: CASREDYEKNIQYF
d_gene: .; abundance: .; j_gene: TRBJ2-1; v_gene: TRBV5-6; CDR3nt: TGTGCCAGCAGCTTGGCACTCTACGGGTACAATGAGCAGTTCTTC; CDR3aa: CASSLALYGYNEQFF
d_gene: .; abundance: .; j_gene: TRBJ2-3; v_gene: TRBV11-3; CDR3nt: TGTGCCAGCAGCTTAGATCCTGCGAGCACAGATACGCAGTATTTT; CDR3aa: CASSLDPASTDTQYF
d_gene: TRBD2; abundance: few; j_gene: TRBJ2-2; v_gene: TRBV7-9; CDR3nt: TGTGCCAGCAGCTTAAGACTAGCGGGCACCGGGGAGCTGTTTTTT; CDR3aa: CASSLRLAGTGELFF
d_gene: .; abundance: .; j_gene: TRBJ2-3; v_gene: TRBV9; CDR3nt: TGTGCCAGCAGCGTAGGCCCCACCACCTATTCCACAGATACGCAGTATTTT; CDR3aa: CASSVGPTTYSTDTQYF
d_gene: TRBD2; abundance: .; j_gene: TRBJ2-3; v_gene: TRBV5-6; CDR3nt: TGTGCCAGCAGCTTGACTAGCGGGATACAAGATACGCAGTATTTT; CDR3aa: CASSLTSGIQDTQYF
d_gene: TRBD1; abundance: .; j_gene: TRBJ2-5; v_gene: TRBV7-9; CDR3nt: TGTGCCAGCAGCTTAGGACAGGGGGGGATAGAGACCCAGTACTTC; CDR3aa: CASSLGQGGIETQYF
d_gene: .; abundance: once; j_gene: TRBJ1-1; v_gene: TRBV6-5; CDR3nt: TGTGCCACTCAAGGAGCATTCGAAGCTTTCTTT; CDR3aa: CATQGAFEAFF
d_gene: .; abundance: .; j_gene: TRBJ2-6; v_gene: TRBV7-9; CDR3nt: TGTGCCAGCAGCTTAGGTCTCTCTGGGGCCAACGTCCTGACTTTC; CDR3aa: CASSLGLSGANVLTF
d_gene: TRBD2; abundance: .; j_gene: TRBJ2-1; v_gene: TRBV2; CDR3nt: TGTGCCAGCAAAGCGGAGAGCGGGACGGTAGGCAATGAGCAGTTCTTC; CDR3aa: CASKAESGTVGNEQFF
d_gene: .; abundance: .; j_gene: TRBJ1-3; v_gene: TRBV6-5; CDR3nt: TGTGCCAGCAGCCCACAGAAGAATGGAAACACCATATATTTT; CDR3aa: CASSPQKNGNTIYF
d_gene: TRBD2; abundance: .; j_gene: TRBJ2-2; v_gene: TRBV6-1; CDR3nt: TGTGCCAGCAGTGAACTAGCGGACACCGGGGAGCTGTTTTTT; CDR3aa: CASSELADTGELFF
d_gene: .; abundance: few; j_gene: TRBJ2-4; v_gene: TRBV19; CDR3nt: TGTGCCAGTAGTCCCGAGGACTCCCGCTGGGGAAACATTCAGTACTTC; CDR3aa: CASSPEDSRWGNIQYF
d_gene: .; abundance: .; j_gene: TRBJ2-7; v_gene: TRBV25-1; CDR3nt: TGTGCCAGCAGCCACACCTACGAGCAGTACTTC; CDR3aa: CASSHTYEQYF
d_gene: TRBD1; abundance: .; j_gene: TRBJ2-2; v_gene: TRBV7-3; CDR3nt: TGTGCCAGCAGCTCCACAGGGGTAACGAACACCGGGGAGCTGTTTTTT; CDR3aa: CASSSTGVTNTGELFF
d_gene: TRBD1; abundance: .; j_gene: TRBJ2-7; v_gene: TRBV27; CDR3nt: TGTGCCAGCAGTTACCGGGACAGGGGGTACGAGCAGTACTTC; CDR3aa: CASSYRDRGYEQYF
d_gene: .; abundance: .; j_gene: TRBJ1-4; v_gene: TRBV6-1; CDR3nt: TGTGCCTACAGTGGAGGGCCGAATGAAAAACTGTTTTTT; CDR3aa: CAYSGGPNEKLFF
d_gene: .; abundance: .; j_gene: TRBJ2-3; v_gene: TRBV13; CDR3nt: TGTGCCAGCACGCCCCCGGGATCAACAGAGCAGTATTTT; CDR3aa: CASTPPGSTEQYF
d_gene: .; abundance: once; j_gene: TRBJ1-1; v_gene: TRBV27; CDR3nt: TGTGCCAGCAGCATGGGGCCGAACACTGAAGCTTTCTTT; CDR3aa: CASSMGPNTEAFF
d_gene: TRBD2; abundance: .; j_gene: TRBJ2-1; v_gene: TRBV19; CDR3nt: TGTGCCAGTAGTACGAGGACTAGCGGGAGGGCTTACAATGAGCAGTTCTTC; CDR3aa: CASSTRTSGRAYNEQFF
d_gene: TRBD1; abundance: few; j_gene: TRBJ2-1; v_gene: TRBV5-1; CDR3nt: TGCGCCAGCAGCAAGGGGACAGCCCGTTACAATGAGCAGTTCTTC; CDR3aa: CASSKGTARYNEQFF
d_gene: .; abundance: .; j_gene: TRBJ2-1; v_gene: TRBV28; CDR3nt: TGTGCCAGCAGTTTATCGAATGAGCAGTTCTTC; CDR3aa: CASSLSNEQFF
d_gene: TRBD2; abundance: .; j_gene: TRBJ2-1; v_gene: TRBV19; CDR3nt: TGTGCCAGTAGTATAGAGGCTAGCGGGAGGGTCTACAATGAGCAGTTCTTC; CDR3aa: CASSIEASGRVYNEQFF
d_gene: TRBD2; abundance: few; j_gene: TRBJ2-2; v_gene: TRBV10-3; CDR3nt: TGTGCCATCAGTGGCGAGACTAGCGTAACCGGGGAGCTGTTTTTT; CDR3aa: CAISGETSVTGELFF
d_gene: TRBD1; abundance: once; j_gene: TRBJ2-5; v_gene: TRBV7-9; CDR3nt: TGTGCCAGCAGCCCCGGGGTGGGGACAGGGGGAGAGACCCAGTACTTC; CDR3aa: CASSPGVGTGGETQYF
d_gene: TRBD1; abundance: .; j_gene: TRBJ1-2; v_gene: TRBV6-5; CDR3nt: TGTGCCAGCAGTTTCGACAGGGGCTATGGCTACACCTTC; CDR3aa: CASSFDRGYGYTF
d_gene: .; abundance: few; j_gene: TRBJ1-5; v_gene: TRBV15; CDR3nt: TGTGCCACCAGTTGGGGCCTTCAGCCCCAGCATTTT; CDR3aa: CATSWGLQPQHF
d_gene: TRBD2; abundance: .; j_gene: TRBJ2-1; v_gene: TRBV5-1; CDR3nt: TGCGCCAGCAGCATTCCTTCTAGCGGCAATGAGCAGTTCTTC; CDR3aa: CASSIPSSGNEQFF
d_gene: .; abundance: few; j_gene: TRBJ1-1; v_gene: TRBV29-1; CDR3nt: TGCAGCGTTGGGGGCATGGGGACTGAAGCTTTCTTT; CDR3aa: CSVGGMGTEAFF
d_gene: TRBD1; abundance: .; j_gene: TRBJ2-7; v_gene: TRBV6-5; CDR3nt: TGTGCCAGCAGTCATAGACAGGGCCTTACGGAGCAGTACTTC; CDR3aa: CASSHRQGLTEQYF
d_gene: .; abundance: once; j_gene: TRBJ1-2; v_gene: TRBV13; CDR3nt: TGTGCCAGCAGCTTAGCGCGGGGCGCGGGCACCTTC; CDR3aa: CASSLARGAGTF
d_gene: TRBD2; abundance: once; j_gene: TRBJ2-5; v_gene: TRBV5-5; CDR3nt: TGTGCCAGCAGGTCTAGCGGGGGGGAGACCCAGTACTTC; CDR3aa: CASRSSGGETQYF
d_gene: TRBD2; abundance: few; j_gene: TRBJ2-7; v_gene: TRBV5-1; CDR3nt: TGCGCCAGCAGCCCCCGGGGCCCGACTAGCGGGAGGACCTACGAGCAGTACTTC; CDR3aa: CASSPRGPTSGRTYEQYF
d_gene: TRBD2; abundance: .; j_gene: TRBJ2-3; v_gene: TRBV2; CDR3nt: TGTGCCAGCAGATCGGGACTAGCGGGAGGGCCAGATACGCAGTATTTT; CDR3aa: CASRSGLAGGPDTQYF
d_gene: .; abundance: .; j_gene: TRBJ1-4; v_gene: TRBV2; CDR3nt: TGTGCCAGCTCCGACCAGGGTGAAAAACTGTTTTTT; CDR3aa: CASSDQGEKLFF
d_gene: .; abundance: .; j_gene: TRBJ2-3; v_gene: TRBV4-3; CDR3nt: TGCGCCAGCAGCCAAGACTCCGGCAGGCTCACAGATACGCAGTATTTT; CDR3aa: CASSQDSGRLTDTQYF
d_gene: TRBD2; abundance: .; j_gene: TRBJ2-1; v_gene: TRBV23-1; CDR3nt: TGCGCCAGCAGTCACGGTCCTAGCGGGAGATCCCCAACTCACAATGAGCAGTTCTTC; CDR3aa: CASSHGPSGRSPTHNEQFF
d_gene: .; abundance: few; j_gene: TRBJ1-3; v_gene: TRBV18; CDR3nt: TGTGCCAGCTCCCTTGGACGGGACTCTGGAAACACCATATATTTT; CDR3aa: CASSLGRDSGNTIYF
d_gene: .; abundance: once; j_gene: TRBJ2-1; v_gene: TRBV9; CDR3nt: TGTGCCAGCAGCGTAACGGGGCAGGGGTATGAGCAGTTCTTC; CDR3aa: CASSVTGQGYEQFF
d_gene: TRBD2; abundance: .; j_gene: TRBJ2-1; v_gene: TRBV5-1; CDR3nt: TGCGCCAGCAGTCGGACGGACGCGGGAGGGAGAGATGAGCAGTTCTTC; CDR3aa: CASSRTDAGGRDEQFF
d_gene: TRBD2; abundance: .; j_gene: TRBJ2-2; v_gene: TRBV6-1; CDR3nt: TGTGCCAGCCGGGGCGGGAGTCGTAGCACCGGGGAGCTGTTTTTT; CDR3aa: CASRGGSRSTGELFF
d_gene: TRBD1; abundance: .; j_gene: TRBJ1-1; v_gene: TRBV19; CDR3nt: TGTGCCAGTAGTACCCCGGGACAGGGTATGGGGGAAGCTTTCTTT; CDR3aa: CASSTPGQGMGEAFF
d_gene: TRBD1; abundance: few; j_gene: TRBJ2-1; v_gene: TRBV11-2; CDR3nt: TGTGCCAGCGGGACAGATATCTCCTACAATGAGCAGTTCTTC; CDR3aa: CASGTDISYNEQFF
d_gene: .; abundance: .; j_gene: TRBJ2-7; v_gene: TRBV20-1; CDR3nt: TGCAGTGCTAGGGCCCCCTACGAGCAGTACTTC; CDR3aa: CSARAPYEQYF
d_gene: .; abundance: once; j_gene: TRBJ1-5; v_gene: TRBV15; CDR3nt: TGTGCCACCAGCAGAGCCGAGCAGCCCCAGCATTTT; CDR3aa: CATSRAEQPQHF
d_gene: TRBD2; abundance: .; j_gene: TRBJ2-2; v_gene: TRBV2; CDR3nt: TGTGCCAGCAGTGCGACTAGCGGGAGTGCCGGGGAGCTGTTTTTT; CDR3aa: CASSATSGSAGELFF
d_gene: .; abundance: once; j_gene: TRBJ1-2; v_gene: TRBV7-9; CDR3nt: TGTGCCAGCAGCTTAAGACCAGGCGGAGGTATGATCAGTGGCTACACCTTC; CDR3aa: CASSLRPGGGMISGYTF
d_gene: TRBD2; abundance: .; j_gene: TRBJ2-3; v_gene: TRBV9; CDR3nt: TGTGCCAGCAGCGTAGGGACTAGCGGGAGCCTGGGTACGCAGTATTTT; CDR3aa: CASSVGTSGSLGTQYF
d_gene: .; abundance: few; j_gene: TRBJ2-3; v_gene: TRBV6-4; CDR3nt: TGTGCCAGCAACGAAGACAAGAGCACAGATACGCAGTATTTT; CDR3aa: CASNEDKSTDTQYF
d_gene: TRBD2; abundance: .; j_gene: TRBJ2-3; v_gene: TRBV7-3; CDR3nt: TGTGCCAGCAGCTTAGGGGGGCCACTAGCGGGAGGGGCGACGCAGTATTTT; CDR3aa: CASSLGGPLAGGATQYF